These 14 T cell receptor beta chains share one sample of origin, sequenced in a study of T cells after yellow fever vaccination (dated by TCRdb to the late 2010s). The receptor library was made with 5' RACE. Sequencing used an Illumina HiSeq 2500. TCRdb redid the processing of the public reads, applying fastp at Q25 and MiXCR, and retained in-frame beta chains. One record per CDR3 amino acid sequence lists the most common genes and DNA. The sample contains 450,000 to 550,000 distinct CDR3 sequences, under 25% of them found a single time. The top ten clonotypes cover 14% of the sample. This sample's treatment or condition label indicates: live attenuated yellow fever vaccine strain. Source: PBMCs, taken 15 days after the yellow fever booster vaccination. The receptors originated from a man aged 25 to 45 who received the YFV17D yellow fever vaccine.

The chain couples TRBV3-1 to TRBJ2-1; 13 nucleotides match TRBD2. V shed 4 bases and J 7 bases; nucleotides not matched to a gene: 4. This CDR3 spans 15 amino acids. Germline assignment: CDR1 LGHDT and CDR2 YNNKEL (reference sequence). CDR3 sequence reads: CASSRWTSGRNEQFF. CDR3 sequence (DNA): TGTGCCAGCAGCCGGTGGACTAGCGGGAGAAATGAGCAGTTCTTC.

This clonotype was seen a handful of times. DNA for the CDR3: TGCGCCAGCAGCCAAGGTCGGGCCTCCTACGAGCAGTACTTC. It is translated as CASSQGRASYEQYF. V gene TRBV4-1 combines with J gene TRBJ2-7; D is undetermined. V was clipped by 1 base and J by 0 bases, with 7 bases between them. The CDR3 runs 14 residues. Per germline, CDR1 MGHRA and CDR2 YSYEKL.

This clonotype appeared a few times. The DNA for the CDR3 is TGTGCCAGCAGCTTATCAACAGGGGGCTCGGCTGGCTACACCTTC. This encodes CASSLSTGGSAGYTF. This rearrangement joins TRBV7-2 to TRBJ1-2, with 9 bases identical to TRBD1. Per the germline V gene, CDR1 is SGHTA and CDR2 is FQGNSA. This CDR3 comprises 15 residues. Trimming cost V 2 bases and J 7 bases; bases outside gene matches: 8.

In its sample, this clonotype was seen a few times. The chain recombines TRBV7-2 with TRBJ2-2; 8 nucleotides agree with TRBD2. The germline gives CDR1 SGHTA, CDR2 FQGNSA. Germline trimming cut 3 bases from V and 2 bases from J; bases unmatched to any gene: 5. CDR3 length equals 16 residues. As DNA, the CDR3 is TGTGCCAGCAGCTTCTTCAGCGGGAGAAACACCGGGGAGCTGTTTTTT. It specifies CASSFFSGRNTGELFF.

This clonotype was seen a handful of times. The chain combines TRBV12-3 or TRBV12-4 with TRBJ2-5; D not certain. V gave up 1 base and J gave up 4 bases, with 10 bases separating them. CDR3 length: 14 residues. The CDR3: CASSLGIGGETQYF. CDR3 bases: TGTGCCAGCAGTTTAGGGATCGGCGGAGAGACCCAGTACTTC.

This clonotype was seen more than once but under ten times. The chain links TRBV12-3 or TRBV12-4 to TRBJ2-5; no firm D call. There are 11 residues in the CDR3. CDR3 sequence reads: CASLYQETQYF. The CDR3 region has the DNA TGTGCAAGCCTGTACCAAGAGACCCAGTACTTC.

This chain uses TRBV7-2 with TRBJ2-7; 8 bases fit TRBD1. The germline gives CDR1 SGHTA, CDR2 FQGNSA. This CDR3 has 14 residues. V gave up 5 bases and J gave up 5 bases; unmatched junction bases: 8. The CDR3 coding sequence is TGTGCCAGCAGCGTTTCGACAGGGGACAACGAGCAGTACTTC. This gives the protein CASSVSTGDNEQYF.

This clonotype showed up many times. The CDR3 nucleotides are TGTGCCAGCAGCTTGACAGGGGGCCGAATCGAGCAGTACTTC. Translating it yields CASSLTGGRIEQYF. V and J are TRBV7-2 and TRBJ2-7; TRBD1 agrees at 10 bases. Germline CDR1 reads SGHTA; CDR2 reads FQGNSA. This CDR3 is built from 14 residues. J gave up 6 bases and V 3 bases, and 5 bases lay outside the gene matches.

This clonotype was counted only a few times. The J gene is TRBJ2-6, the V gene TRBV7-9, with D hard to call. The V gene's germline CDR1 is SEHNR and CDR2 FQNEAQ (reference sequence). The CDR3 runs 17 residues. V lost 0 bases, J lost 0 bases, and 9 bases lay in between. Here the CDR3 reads CASSLAAGVSGANVLTF. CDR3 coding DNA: TGTGCCAGCAGCTTAGCCGCAGGAGTCTCTGGGGCCAACGTCCTGACTTTC.

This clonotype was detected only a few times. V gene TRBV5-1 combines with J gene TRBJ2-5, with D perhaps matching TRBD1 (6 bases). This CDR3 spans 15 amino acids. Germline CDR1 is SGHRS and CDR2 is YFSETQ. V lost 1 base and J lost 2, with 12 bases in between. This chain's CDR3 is CASSLQPGHQETQYF. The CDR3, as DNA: TGCGCCAGCAGCTTGCAGCCGGGACATCAAGAGACCCAGTACTTC.

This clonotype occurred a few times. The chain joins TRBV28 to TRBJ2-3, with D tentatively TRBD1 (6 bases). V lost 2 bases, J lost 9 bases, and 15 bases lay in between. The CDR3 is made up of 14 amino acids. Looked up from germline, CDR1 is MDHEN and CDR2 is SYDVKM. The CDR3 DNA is TGTGCCAGCAGTTTAACCTCAGGGGCGACAACGCAGTATTTT. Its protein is CASSLTSGATTQYF.

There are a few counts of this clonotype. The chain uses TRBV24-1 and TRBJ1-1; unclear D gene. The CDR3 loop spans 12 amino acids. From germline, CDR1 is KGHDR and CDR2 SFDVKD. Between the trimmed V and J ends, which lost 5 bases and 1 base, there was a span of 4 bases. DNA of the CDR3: TGTGCCACCAGTGTTGGGAACACTGAAGCTTTCTTT. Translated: CATSVGNTEAFF.

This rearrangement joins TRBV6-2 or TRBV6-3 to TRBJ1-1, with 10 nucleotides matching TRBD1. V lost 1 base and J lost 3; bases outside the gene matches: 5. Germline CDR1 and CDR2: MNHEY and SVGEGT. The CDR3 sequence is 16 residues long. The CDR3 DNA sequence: TGTGCCAGCAGTTACTTGTCCGGGACAGGGGACACTGAAGCTTTCTTT. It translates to CASSYLSGTGDTEAFF.

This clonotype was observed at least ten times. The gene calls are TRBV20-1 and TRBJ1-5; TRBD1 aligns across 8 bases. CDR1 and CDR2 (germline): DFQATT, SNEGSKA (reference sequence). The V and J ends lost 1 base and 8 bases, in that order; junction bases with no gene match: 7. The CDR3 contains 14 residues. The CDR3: CSARAGQGGKPQHF. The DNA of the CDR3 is TGCAGTGCTAGAGCTGGACAGGGAGGCAAGCCCCAGCATTTT.